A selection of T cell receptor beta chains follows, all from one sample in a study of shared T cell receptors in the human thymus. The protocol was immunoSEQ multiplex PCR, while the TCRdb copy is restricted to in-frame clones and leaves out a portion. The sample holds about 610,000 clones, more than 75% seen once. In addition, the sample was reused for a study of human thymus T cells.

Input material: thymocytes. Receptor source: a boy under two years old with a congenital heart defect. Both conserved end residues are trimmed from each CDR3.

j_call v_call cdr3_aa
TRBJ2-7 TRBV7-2 ASSQRPIRGEQY
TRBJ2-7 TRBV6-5 ASSTTRTGVYEQY
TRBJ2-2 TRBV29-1 SVETHTSGRPTGELF
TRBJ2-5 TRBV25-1 ASSGKRESLETQY
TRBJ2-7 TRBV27 ASRVPGLAGRSPYEQY
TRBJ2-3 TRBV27 ASSHATGWSTDTQY
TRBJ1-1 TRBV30 AWRQDRGLNTEAF
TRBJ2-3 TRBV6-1 ASSETIGARDTQY
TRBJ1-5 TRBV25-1 ASSELYGARGYNQPQH
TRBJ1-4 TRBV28 ASSFRTGSEKLF
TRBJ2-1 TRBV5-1 ASSFGRGDEQF
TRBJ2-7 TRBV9 ASSVGLAASYEQY
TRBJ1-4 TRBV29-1 SVRGLPNEKLF
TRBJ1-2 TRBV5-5 ASSLPTRQANYGYT
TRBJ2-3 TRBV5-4 ASSLGGNYTDTQY
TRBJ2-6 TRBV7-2 ASSFGQGGGANVLT
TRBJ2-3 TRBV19 ASSLTQLAGYTDTQY
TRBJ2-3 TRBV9 ASSVVQGGPDTQY
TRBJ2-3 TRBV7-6 ASSVQTTDTQY
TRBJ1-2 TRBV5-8 ASSLGAGGYT
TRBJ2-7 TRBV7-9 ASSLAVTSGPFSYEQY
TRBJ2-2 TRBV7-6 ASSPLWTGTGELF
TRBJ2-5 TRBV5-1 ASSLGGRDRETQY
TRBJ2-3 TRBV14 ASSQVTSGATDTQY
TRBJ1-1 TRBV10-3 AAGQGDTEAF
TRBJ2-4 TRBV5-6 ASSFRKRGLNIQY
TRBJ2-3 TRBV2 ASSPPWRGSTDTQY
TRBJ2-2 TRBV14 ASSARGLAGAGTGELF
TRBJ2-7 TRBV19 ASSIGLYQRSSYEQY
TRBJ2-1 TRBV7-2 ASSLGREPHNEQF
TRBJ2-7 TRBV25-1 ASGGLQNEQY
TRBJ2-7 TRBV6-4 ASSLAGGGSYEQY
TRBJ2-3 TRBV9 ASSVGGETQY
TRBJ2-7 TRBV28 ASIPRDRPYEQY
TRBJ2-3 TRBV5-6 ASSLGRDRDTDTQY
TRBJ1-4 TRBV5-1 ASSSTPGTSGKLF
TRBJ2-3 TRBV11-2 ASSFVLAGGQDTQY
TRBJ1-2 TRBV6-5 ASGNRGQGYT
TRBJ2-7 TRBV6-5 ASSLSAGNEQY
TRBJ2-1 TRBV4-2 ASSQDLPSGRNEQF
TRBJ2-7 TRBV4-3 ASSREDRGFEQY
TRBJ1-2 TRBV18 ASSPLEQKDYGYT